This TCR beta chain comes out of a study of cytomegalovirus exposure and HLA in healthy donors. Study outcomes and limitations: Specific recognition of CMV antigens was confirmed in vitro for a few chains (all CMV-associated). The study found most TCR sequences rare, yet found some public TCRs in many donors.

Worth noting for this clone: Its antigen is unknown.

The protocol was immunoSEQ multiplex PCR, while the TCRdb copy is restricted to in-frame clones and leaves out a portion. The data hold about 56,000 clones, with 85% to 95% observed a single time. The V segment lost 2 bases and the J segment 6 bases; nucleotides outside the gene matches: 22. The CDR3 has 19 residues. Input material: PBMCs. V usage is TRBV6-7 and J usage is TRBJ2-7, with 7 bases that match TRBD2. TRBV6-7 carries the ORF label, with uncertain function. The sequence came from a man younger than 35 in good health and CMV-seronegative. The CDR3 DNA reads as TGTGCCAGCAGTTACGAGCGGTGTCGCGGGAGATACCCTCCTCGCGAGCAGTACTTC. The encoded protein is CASSYERCRGRYPPREQYF.